One sample yielded the 21 T cell receptor beta chains listed below, sequenced in a study of T cell responses to AZD1222 COVID-19 vaccine. Assay: immunoSEQ multiplex PCR; the TCRdb copy retains only in-frame clones and omits some. The data contain 200,000 or so clones, around 87% of them singletons. The starting material was peripheral blood, obtained on day 0 of MenACWY control vaccination. These receptors were collected from an adult in good health.

This chain links TRBV2 with TRBJ2-1; 8 positions agree with TRBD1. The V gene's germline CDR1 is SNHLY and CDR2 FYNNEI. CDR3 length: 15 residues. J gave up 2 bases and V 5 bases, and 5 bases lay outside the gene matches. CDR3 sequence reads: CASSPGTGAYNEQFF. DNA of the CDR3: TGTGCCAGCAGTCCCGGGACAGGCGCCTACAATGAGCAGTTCTTC.

The rearrangement joins TRBV3-1 (or the pseudogene TRBV3-2) to TRBJ1-1; tentatively, D is TRBD1 (6 bases). Between the trimmed V and J ends, which lost 4 bases and 8 bases, there was a span of 14 bases. Germline values: CDR1 LGHDT, CDR2 YNNKEL (reference sequence). This CDR3 has 13 amino acids. The CDR3 protein is CASSPKGGWEAFF. The CDR3 bases are TGTGCCAGCAGCCCAAAGGGGGGCTGGGAAGCTTTCTTT.

On this clone: Germline and junction disagree at one end, which may indicate a read error. The CDR3 protein is CASTLRTGSGEQYF. The CDR3 region has the DNA TGTGCCAGCACCTTGCGGACAGGGAGCGGCGAGCAGTACTTC. The V and J genes are TRBV5-6 and TRBJ2-7; 8 positions agree with TRBD1. The CDR3 loop spans 14 amino acids. CDR1 SGHDT and CDR2 YYEEEE come from the germline V gene.

There are a few counts of this clone. The rearrangement joins TRBV30 to TRBJ1-1; a possible D gene is TRBD1 (6 bases). The germline CDR1 and CDR2 sequences are GTSNPN and SVGIG (reference sequence). The CDR3 is made up of 13 amino acids. As DNA, the CDR3 is TGTGCTGCTGGGGGGCAAATGAACACTGAAGCTTTCTTT. Translation: CAAGGQMNTEAFF.

The chain has TRBV5-5 and TRBJ2-2; 7 nucleotides match TRBD1. Germline CDR1 and CDR2: SGHKS and YYEKEE (reference sequence). V was clipped by 3 bases and J by 3 bases; unmatched bases: 8. The CDR3 has 16 residues. CDR3 nucleotide sequence: TGTGCCAGCAGCTGGACGACAGGGCATTACACCGGGGAGCTGTTTTTT. Translating gives CASSWTTGHYTGELFF.

The chain has TRBV7-2 and TRBJ2-7; 8 bases align to TRBD2. Germline lookup yields CDR1 SGHTA and CDR2 FQGNSA. Losses at the gene ends were 0 bases for V and 0 bases for J; bases not matched to a gene: 1. The CDR3 sequence is 15 residues long. CDR3 in amino acids: CASSLAGTSSYEQYF. In DNA form, the CDR3 reads TGTGCCAGCAGCTTAGCGGGGACTAGCTCCTACGAGCAGTACTTC.

A single count supports this clone. The J gene is TRBJ2-2, the V gene TRBV7-3; 8 nucleotides align to TRBD2. Germline CDR1 reads SGHTA; CDR2 reads FQGTGA. Trimming took 4 bases from V and 4 from J; bases not matched to a gene: 5. The CDR3 is 15 residues long. CDR3 DNA sequence: TGTGCCAGCAGCTCCGGGACTAGGGGCACCGGGGAGCTGTTTTTT. Its protein product is CASSSGTRGTGELFF.

The chain carries TRBV7-3 and TRBJ2-2; 9 positions agree with TRBD2. The germline gives CDR1 SGHTA, CDR2 FQGTGA. The V gene end was trimmed by 2 bases and the J gene end by 9 bases; junction bases not matched to a gene: 7. This CDR3 contains 15 residues. The CDR3, as DNA: TGTGCCAGCAGCTTAGTAGCGGGAGAGAGGTGGGAGCTGTTTTTT. It codes for CASSLVAGERWELFF.

CDR3 region: CASSNDRGATDTQYF. CDR3 DNA sequence: TGCGCCAGCAGCAACGACAGGGGCGCCACAGATACGCAGTATTTT. The gene calls are TRBV4-1 and TRBJ2-3, with TRBD1 identical over 8 bases. Trimming took 5 bases from V and 2 from J; bases not matched to a gene: 6. The CDR3 extends over 15 amino acids. Germline lookup yields CDR1 MGHRA and CDR2 YSYEKL.

The V and J genes are TRBV11-2 and TRBJ2-5; a possible D gene is TRBD1 (5 bases). The V and J ends lost 5 bases and 5 bases respectively, with 18 bases between them. CDR3 length: 15 residues. CDR1 is SGHAT, CDR2 FQNNGV, per germline. The CDR3 sequence: CASSRQFLGQETQYF. The CDR3 DNA reads TGTGCCAGCAGCCGCCAGTTTTTGGGGCAGGAGACCCAGTACTTC.

The rearrangement uses TRBV10-3 and TRBJ1-2; TRBD1 is a possible D gene (5 bases). The length of the CDR3 is 12 residues. Between the trimmed V and J ends, which lost 6 bases and 4 bases, there was a span of 9 bases. From germline, CDR1 is ENHRY and CDR2 SYGVKD. The CDR3 spells CAISRDVYGYTF. The CDR3, as DNA: TGTGCCATCAGCAGGGACGTCTATGGCTACACCTTC.

This clone came up once. The chain employs TRBV6-1 and TRBJ2-3; possible D gene TRBD2, 5 bases. CDR3 length: 13 residues. Trimming took off 3 bases at V and 6 bases at J, with 10 bases between the two ends. Germline CDR1 MNHNS, CDR2 SASEGT. CDR3 in DNA: TGTGCCAGCAGTGACCTGAGAGGGGATACGCAGTATTTT. Protein product: CASSDLRGDTQYF.

The rearrangement joins TRBV19 to TRBJ1-1; D is possibly TRBD1 (6 bases). Germline CDR1 reads LNHDA; CDR2 reads SQIVND (reference sequence). V was trimmed by 6 bases and J by 0 bases, leaving 14 bases between them. CDR3 length: 15 amino acids. For the CDR3, the DNA is TGTGCCAGTAGGCCAGCTAGGACAGTGAACACTGAAGCTTTCTTT. It is translated as CASRPARTVNTEAFF.

This chain uses TRBV27 with TRBJ2-1, with 9 bases matching TRBD2. The V gene's germline CDR1 is MNHEY and CDR2 SMNVEV (reference sequence). The V gene end was trimmed by 2 bases and the J gene end by 0 bases; junction bases not matched to a gene: 8. This CDR3 region has 18 residues. The CDR3 DNA reads TGTGCCAGCAGTTTAACCTGGTGGCGGGGGGGCTCCTACAATGAGCAGTTCTTC. It is translated as CASSLTWWRGGSYNEQFF.

This chain links TRBV5-6 with TRBJ2-7, with D uncertain. Per the germline V gene, CDR1 is SGHDT and CDR2 is YYEEEE. The ends were cut back, 4 bases at V and 2 bases at J, with 13 bases in the middle. This CDR3 contains 14 residues. The CDR3 DNA is TGTGCCAGCAGCCCTGAACCAGGTACCTACGAGCAGTACTTC. Protein product: CASSPEPGTYEQYF. The whole variable domain, filled in from reference TRBV5-6 and TRBJ2-7, reads DAGVTQSPTHLIKTRGQQVTLRCSPKSGHDTVSWYQQALGQGPQFIFQYYEEEERQRGNFPDRFSGHQFPNYSSELNVNALLLGDSALYLCASSPEPGTYEQYFGPGTRLTVT.

The chain has TRBV4-2 and TRBJ1-1, with D maybe TRBD1 (5 bases). From germline, CDR1 is LGHNA and CDR2 YNFKEQ. The CDR3 totals 14 residues. V gave up 0 bases and J gave up 5 bases, with 10 bases separating them. The CDR3 reads CASSQDGGVTEAFF. CDR3 coding DNA: TGTGCCAGCAGCCAAGATGGAGGGGTAACTGAAGCTTTCTTT.

The chain carries TRBV9 and TRBJ2-3, with TRBD2 matching over 7 bases. Germline assignment: CDR1 SGDLS and CDR2 YYNGEE. This CDR3 is 16 amino acids long. After removal of 2 bases from V and 0 bases from J, the junction contained 6 bases not matched to a gene. CDR3 protein: CASSVTGGGSTDTQYF. The DNA of the CDR3 is TGTGCCAGCAGCGTTACGGGGGGTGGAAGCACAGATACGCAGTATTTT.

Written as DNA, the CDR3 is TGCGCCAGCAGCCAAACCGGGACAGTGACCTACAATGAGCAGTTCTTC. It specifies CASSQTGTVTYNEQFF. This sequence joins TRBV4-3 and TRBJ2-1; TRBD1 agrees at 7 bases. Germline trimming cut 2 bases from V and 2 bases from J; bases unmatched to any gene: 6. The CDR3 is made up of 16 amino acids. Looked up from germline, CDR1 is LGHNA and CDR2 is YSLEER.

The rearrangement joins TRBV19 to TRBJ2-6, with D maybe TRBD1 (6 bases). The CDR3 sequence is 15 residues long. V shed 5 bases and J shed 0 bases, with 8 bases lying between them. From germline, CDR1 is LNHDA and CDR2 SQIVND (reference sequence). CDR3 in DNA: TGTGCCAGTAGTGCCAGGGGCTCTGGGGCCAACGTCCTGACTTTC. The encoded protein is CASSARGSGANVLTF.

CDR3 residues: CASTETGGNTEAFF. The CDR3 DNA is TGCGCCAGCACAGAGACGGGCGGAAACACTGAAGCTTTCTTT. The chain links TRBV5-1 to TRBJ1-1; D gene ambiguous. V dropped 6 bases and J dropped 2 bases, with 14 bases sitting between them. Per the germline V gene, CDR1 is SGHRS and CDR2 is YFSETQ. The CDR3 runs 14 residues.

The chain employs TRBV5-1 and TRBJ1-3; tentative D call: TRBD1 (6 bases). V was pared by 4 bases and J by 1 base, with 12 bases between. The CDR3 sequence is 15 residues long. Germline V gene lookup returns CDR1 SGHRS and CDR2 YFSETQ. The CDR3 sequence: CASSEQGHSGNTIYF. The CDR3 DNA reads TGCGCCAGCAGCGAACAGGGACATTCTGGAAACACCATATATTTT.